This T cell receptor beta chain is drawn from a study of shared clonotypes between healthy human individuals. Study overall: CD4 naive and CD4 memory each took three plates per donor, while CD8 naive took two and CD8 memory one.

As originally analysed: Filtering differed because ImmunoSEQ produced junction-only sequences that carried no quality scores. This table comes from immunoSEQ multiplex PCR, and its TCRdb copy is limited to in-frame clones, with some not included. D and trimming were read from the DNA, whereas the V and J calls and clone size are those reported in that table. The sample holds about 1,800,000 clones, approximately 95% seen once. Germline loops: CDR1 WNHNN, CDR2 SYGVQD (reference sequence). The CDR3 is 12 residues long. Trimming took off 6 bases at V and 3 bases at J, with 7 bases between the two ends. Naivety among CD8 cells was defined by CD45RO negativity and positive CCR7 selection, thereby excluding terminally differentiated effector memory CD45RA+ cells.

Sequenced input: naive CD8+ T cells sorted from blood. The TCR sequence derives from a man aged 18 to 30 in good health. The chain couples TRBV10-1 to TRBJ2-3, with D maybe TRBD1 (6 bases). This CDR3 is CASSTGTDTQYF. CDR3 nucleotides: TGCGCCAGCAGCACAGGGACAGATACGCAGTATTTT.